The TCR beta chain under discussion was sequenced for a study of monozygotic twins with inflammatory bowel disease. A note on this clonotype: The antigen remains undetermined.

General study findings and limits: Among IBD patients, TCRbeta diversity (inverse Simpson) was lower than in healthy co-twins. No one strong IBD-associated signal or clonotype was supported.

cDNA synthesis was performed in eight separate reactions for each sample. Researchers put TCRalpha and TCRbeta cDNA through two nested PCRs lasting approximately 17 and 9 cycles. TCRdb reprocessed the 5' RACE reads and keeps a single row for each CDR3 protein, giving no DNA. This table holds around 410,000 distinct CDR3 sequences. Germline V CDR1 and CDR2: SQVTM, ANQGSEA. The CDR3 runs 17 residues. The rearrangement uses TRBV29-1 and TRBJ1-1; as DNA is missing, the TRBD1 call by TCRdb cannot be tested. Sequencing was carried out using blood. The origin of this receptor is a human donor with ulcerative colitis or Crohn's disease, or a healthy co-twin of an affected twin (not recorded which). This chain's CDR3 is CSVEPRSRGAANTEAFF.